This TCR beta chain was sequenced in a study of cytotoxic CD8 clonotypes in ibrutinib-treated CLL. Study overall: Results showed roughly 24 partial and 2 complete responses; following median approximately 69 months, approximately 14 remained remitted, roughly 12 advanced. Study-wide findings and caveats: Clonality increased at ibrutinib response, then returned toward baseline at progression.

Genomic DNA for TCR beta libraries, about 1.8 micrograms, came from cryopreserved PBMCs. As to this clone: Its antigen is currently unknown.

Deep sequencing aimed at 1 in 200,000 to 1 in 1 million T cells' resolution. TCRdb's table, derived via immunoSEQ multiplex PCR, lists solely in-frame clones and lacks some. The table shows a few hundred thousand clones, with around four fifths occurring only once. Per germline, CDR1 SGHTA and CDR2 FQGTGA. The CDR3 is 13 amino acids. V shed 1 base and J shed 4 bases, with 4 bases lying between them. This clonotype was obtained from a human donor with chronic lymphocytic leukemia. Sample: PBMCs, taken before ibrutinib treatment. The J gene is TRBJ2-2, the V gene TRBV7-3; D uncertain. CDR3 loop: CASSLRGTGELFF. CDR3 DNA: TGTGCCAGCAGCTTAAGAGGCACCGGGGAGCTGTTTTTT. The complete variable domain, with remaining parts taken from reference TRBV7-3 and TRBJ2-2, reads GAGVSQTPSNKVTEKGKYVELRCDPISGHTALYWYRQSLGQGPEFLIYFQGTGAADDSGLPNDRFFAVRPEGSVSTLKIQRTERGDSAVYLCASSLRGTGELFFGEGSRLTVL.